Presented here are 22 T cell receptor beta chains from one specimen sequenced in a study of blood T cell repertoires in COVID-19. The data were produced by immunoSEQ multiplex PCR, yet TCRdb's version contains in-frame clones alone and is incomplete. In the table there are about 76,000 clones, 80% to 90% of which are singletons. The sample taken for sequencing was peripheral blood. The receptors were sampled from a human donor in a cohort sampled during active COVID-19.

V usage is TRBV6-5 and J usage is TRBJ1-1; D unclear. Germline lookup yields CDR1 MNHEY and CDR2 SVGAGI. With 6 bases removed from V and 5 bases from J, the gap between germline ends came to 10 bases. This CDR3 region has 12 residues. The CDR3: CASRLGGTEAFF. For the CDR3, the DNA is TGTGCCAGCAGACTGGGCGGGACTGAAGCTTTCTTT.

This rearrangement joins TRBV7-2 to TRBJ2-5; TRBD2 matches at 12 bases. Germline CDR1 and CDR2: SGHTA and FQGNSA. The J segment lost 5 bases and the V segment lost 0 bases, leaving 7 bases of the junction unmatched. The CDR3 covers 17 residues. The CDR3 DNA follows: TGTGCCAGCAGCTTAGCGCCTAGCGGGGGGGTAAGGGAGACCCAGTACTTC. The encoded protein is CASSLAPSGGVRETQYF.

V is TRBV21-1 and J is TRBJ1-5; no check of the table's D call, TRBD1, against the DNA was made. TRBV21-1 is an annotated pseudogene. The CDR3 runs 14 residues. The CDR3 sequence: CASSPQGSNQPQHF. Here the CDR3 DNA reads TGTGCCAGCAGCCCGCAGGGCAGCAATCAGCCCCAGCATTTT.

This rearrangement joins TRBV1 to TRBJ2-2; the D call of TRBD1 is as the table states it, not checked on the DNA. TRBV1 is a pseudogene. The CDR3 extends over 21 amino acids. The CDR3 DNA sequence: TGCACCAGCAGCCAAGAGCAAAGGGGAAAGGTAGCCGCCCCGAACACCGGGGAGCTGTTTTTT. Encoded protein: CTSSQEQRGKVAAPNTGELFF.

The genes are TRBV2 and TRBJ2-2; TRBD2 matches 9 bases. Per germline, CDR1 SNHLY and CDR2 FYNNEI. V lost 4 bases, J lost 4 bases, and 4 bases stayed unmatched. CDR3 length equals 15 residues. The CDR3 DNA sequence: TGTGCCAGCAGTGGGGCTAGCGGGACCACCGGGGAGCTGTTTTTT. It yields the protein CASSGASGTTGELFF.

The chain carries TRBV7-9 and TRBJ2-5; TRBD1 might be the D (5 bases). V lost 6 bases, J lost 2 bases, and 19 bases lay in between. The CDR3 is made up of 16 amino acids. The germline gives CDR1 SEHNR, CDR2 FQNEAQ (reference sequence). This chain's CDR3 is CASSSILRGQQETQYF. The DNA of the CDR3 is TGTGCCAGCAGTTCTATCCTTAGGGGCCAGCAAGAGACCCAGTACTTC.

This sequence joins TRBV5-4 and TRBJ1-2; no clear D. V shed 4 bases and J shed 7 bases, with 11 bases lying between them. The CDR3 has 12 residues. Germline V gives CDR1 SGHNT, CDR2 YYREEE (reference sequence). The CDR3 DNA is TGTGCCAGCAGCCCCGCCGGGGTTGGCTACACCTTC. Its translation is CASSPAGVGYTF.

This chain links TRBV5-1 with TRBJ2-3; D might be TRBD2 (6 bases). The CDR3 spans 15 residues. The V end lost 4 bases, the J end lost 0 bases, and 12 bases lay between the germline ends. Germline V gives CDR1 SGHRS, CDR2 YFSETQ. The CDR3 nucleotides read TGCGCCAGCAGCCCGCGGGGAGCTAGCACAGATACGCAGTATTTT. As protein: CASSPRGASTDTQYF.

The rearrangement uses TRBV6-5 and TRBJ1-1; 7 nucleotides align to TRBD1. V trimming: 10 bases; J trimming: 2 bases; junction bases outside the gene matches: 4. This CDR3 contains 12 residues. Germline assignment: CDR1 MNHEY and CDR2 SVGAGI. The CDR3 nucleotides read TGTGCCACCCACAGGGGAAACACTGAAGCTTTCTTT. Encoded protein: CATHRGNTEAFF.

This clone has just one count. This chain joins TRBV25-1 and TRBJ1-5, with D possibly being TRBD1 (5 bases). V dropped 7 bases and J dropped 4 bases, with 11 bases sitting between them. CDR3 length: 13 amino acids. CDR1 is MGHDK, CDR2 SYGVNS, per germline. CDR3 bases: TGTGCCAGCACGGGGGGGGAGAATCAGCCCCAGCATTTT. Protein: CASTGGENQPQHF.

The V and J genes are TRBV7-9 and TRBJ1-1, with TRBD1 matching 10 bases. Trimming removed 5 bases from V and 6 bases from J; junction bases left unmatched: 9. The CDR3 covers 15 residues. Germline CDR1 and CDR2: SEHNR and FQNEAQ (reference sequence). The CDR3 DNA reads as TGTGCCAGCAGCCCTTTGGGACAGGGGTTCTCTGAAGCTTTCTTT. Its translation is CASSPLGQGFSEAFF. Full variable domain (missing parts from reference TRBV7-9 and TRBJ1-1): DTGVSQNPRHKITKRGQNVTFRCDPISEHNRLYWYRQTLGQGPEFLTYFQNEAQLEKSRLLSDRFSAERPKGSFSTLEIQRTEQGDSAMYLCASSPLGQGFSEAFFGQGTRLTVV.

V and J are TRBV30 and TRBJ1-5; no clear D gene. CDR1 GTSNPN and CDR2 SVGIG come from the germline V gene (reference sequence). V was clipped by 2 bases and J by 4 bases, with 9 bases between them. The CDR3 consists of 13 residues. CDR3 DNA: TGTGCCTGGAGTTATGGAGAAAATCAGCCCCAGCATTTT. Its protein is CAWSYGENQPQHF. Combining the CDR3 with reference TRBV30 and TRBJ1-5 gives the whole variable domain SQTIHQWPATLVQPVGSPLSLECTVEGTSNPNLYWYRQAAGRGLQLLFYSVGIGQISSEVPQNLSASRPQDRQFILSSKKLLLSDSGFYLCAWSYGENQPQHFGDGTRLSIL.

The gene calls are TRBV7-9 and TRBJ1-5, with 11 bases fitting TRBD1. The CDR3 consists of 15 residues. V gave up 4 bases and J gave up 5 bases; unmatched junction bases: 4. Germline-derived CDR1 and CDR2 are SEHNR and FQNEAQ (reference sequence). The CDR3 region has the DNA TGTGCCAGCAGCTGGGGGACAGGGGGTCATCAGCCCCAGCATTTT. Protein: CASSWGTGGHQPQHF.

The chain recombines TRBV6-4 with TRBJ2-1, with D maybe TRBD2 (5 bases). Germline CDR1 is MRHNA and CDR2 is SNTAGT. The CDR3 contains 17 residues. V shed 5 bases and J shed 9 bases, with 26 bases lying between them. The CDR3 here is CASSSREGASLHSEQFF. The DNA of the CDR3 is TGTGCCAGCAGTTCTCGAGAGGGAGCCAGTCTTCACTCTGAGCAGTTCTTC.

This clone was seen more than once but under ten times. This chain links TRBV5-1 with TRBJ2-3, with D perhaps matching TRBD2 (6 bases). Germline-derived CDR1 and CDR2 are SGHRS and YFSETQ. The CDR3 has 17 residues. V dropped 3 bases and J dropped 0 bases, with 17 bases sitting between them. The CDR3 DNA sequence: TGCGCCAGCAGCTGGGTCCCTTGGGAGGCCAGCACAGATACGCAGTATTTT. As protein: CASSWVPWEASTDTQYF. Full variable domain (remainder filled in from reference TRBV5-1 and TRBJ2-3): KAGVTQTPRYLIKTRGQQVTLSCSPISGHRSVSWYQQTPGQGLQFLFEYFSETQRNKGNFPGRFSGRQFSNSRSEMNVSTLELGDSALYLCASSWVPWEASTDTQYFGPGTRLTVL.

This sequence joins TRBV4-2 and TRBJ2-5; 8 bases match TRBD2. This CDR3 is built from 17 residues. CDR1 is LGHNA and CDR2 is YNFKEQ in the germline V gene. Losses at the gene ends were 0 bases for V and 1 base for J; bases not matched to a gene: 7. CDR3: CASSQDPSGGLQETQYF. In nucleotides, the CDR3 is TGTGCCAGCAGCCAAGATCCCAGCGGGGGCCTCCAAGAGACCCAGTACTTC.

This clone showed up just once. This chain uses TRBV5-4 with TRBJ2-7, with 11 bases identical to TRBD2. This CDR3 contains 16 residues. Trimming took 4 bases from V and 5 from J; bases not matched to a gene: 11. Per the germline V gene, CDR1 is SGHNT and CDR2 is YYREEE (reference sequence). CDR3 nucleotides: TGTGCCAGCAGCCCGGGTGGACTAGCGGGTGAAAACGAGCAGTACTTC. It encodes CASSPGGLAGENEQYF. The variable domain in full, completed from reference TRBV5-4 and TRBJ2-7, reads ETGVTQSPTHLIKTRGQQVTLRCSSQSGHNTVSWYQQALGQGPQFIFQYYREEENGRGNFPPRFSGLQFPNYSSELNVNALELDDSALYLCASSPGGLAGENEQYFGPGTRLTVT.

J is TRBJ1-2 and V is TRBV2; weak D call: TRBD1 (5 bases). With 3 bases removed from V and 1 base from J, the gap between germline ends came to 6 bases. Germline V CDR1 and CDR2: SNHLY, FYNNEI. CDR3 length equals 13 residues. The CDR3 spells CASSDQGNYGYTF. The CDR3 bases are TGTGCCAGCAGTGATCAGGGTAACTATGGCTACACCTTC.

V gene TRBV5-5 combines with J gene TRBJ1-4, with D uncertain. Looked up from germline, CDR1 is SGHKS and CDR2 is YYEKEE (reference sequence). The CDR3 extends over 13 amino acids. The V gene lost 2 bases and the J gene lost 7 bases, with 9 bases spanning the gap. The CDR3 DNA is TGTGCCAGCAGCTTATTCTCCGGTGAAAAACTGTTTTTT. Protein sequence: CASSLFSGEKLFF. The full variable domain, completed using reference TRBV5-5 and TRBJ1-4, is DAGVTQSPTHLIKTRGQQVTLRCSPISGHKSVSWYQQVLGQGPQFIFQYYEKEERGRGNFPDRFSARQFPNYSSELNVNALLLGDSALYLCASSLFSGEKLFFGSGTQLSVL.

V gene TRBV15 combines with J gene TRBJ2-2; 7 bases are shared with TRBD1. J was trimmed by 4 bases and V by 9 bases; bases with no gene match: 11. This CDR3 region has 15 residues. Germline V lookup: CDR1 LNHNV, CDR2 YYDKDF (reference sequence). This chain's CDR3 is CATKQGVRGTGELFF. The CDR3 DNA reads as TGTGCCACTAAGCAGGGGGTGAGGGGCACCGGGGAGCTGTTTTTT.

CDR3 sequence reads: CASSPILAGGNYEQYF. The CDR3 nucleotides are TGTGCCAGCAGCCCGATCCTAGCGGGGGGCAACTACGAGCAGTACTTC. V is TRBV4-2 and J is TRBJ2-7; 11 nucleotides line up with TRBD2. Germline lookup yields CDR1 LGHNA and CDR2 YNFKEQ. The CDR3 is 16 residues long. Germline trimming cut 4 bases from V and 3 bases from J; bases unmatched to any gene: 8.

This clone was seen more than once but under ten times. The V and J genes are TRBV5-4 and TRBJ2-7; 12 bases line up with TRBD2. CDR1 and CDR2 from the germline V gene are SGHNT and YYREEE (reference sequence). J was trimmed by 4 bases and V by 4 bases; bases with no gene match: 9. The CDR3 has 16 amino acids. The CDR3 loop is CASSQTWTSGMYEQYF. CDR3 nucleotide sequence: TGTGCCAGCAGCCAAACCTGGACTAGCGGGATGTACGAGCAGTACTTC. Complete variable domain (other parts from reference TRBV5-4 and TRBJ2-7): ETGVTQSPTHLIKTRGQQVTLRCSSQSGHNTVSWYQQALGQGPQFIFQYYREEENGRGNFPPRFSGLQFPNYSSELNVNALELDDSALYLCASSQTWTSGMYEQYFGPGTRLTVT.